The 18 T cell receptor beta chains given below trace back to one sample, sequenced in a study of shared clonotypes between healthy human individuals. Only in-frame clones appear in the TCRdb table, and some are missing; sequencing was by immunoSEQ multiplex PCR. The sample lists 490,000 or so clones; roughly 78% were seen once. Input material: PBMCs. These TCRs come from a middle-aged woman in good health. Some clones in this sample may be carry-over from other donors' samples.

The chain uses TRBV28 and TRBJ2-2; D may be TRBD1 (6 bases). This CDR3 spans 15 amino acids. Trimming took off 3 bases at V and 6 bases at J, with 14 bases between the two ends. Germline CDR1 and CDR2: MDHEN and SYDVKM. CDR3 DNA: TGTGCCAGCAGTTTTGGCAGGGGCTATCCCGGGGAGCTGTTTTTT. Its protein is CASSFGRGYPGELFF. Full variable domain (missing parts from reference TRBV28 and TRBJ2-2): DVKVTQSSRYLVKRTGEKVFLECVQDMDHENMFWYRQDPGLGLRLIYFSYDVKMKEKGDIPEGYSVSREKKERFSLILESASTNQTSMYLCASSFGRGYPGELFFGEGSRLTVL.

The J gene is TRBJ2-2, the V gene TRBV6-5; D perhaps matches TRBD2 (6 bases). Germline CDR1 MNHEY, CDR2 SVGAGI. V was pared by 2 bases and J by 0 bases, with 10 bases between. The CDR3 spans 16 residues. CDR3 protein: CASSYGTGPNTGELFF. The CDR3 DNA reads TGTGCCAGCAGTTACGGGACTGGCCCGAACACCGGGGAGCTGTTTTTT.

The CDR3 region is CASSLPIQLATYNEQFF. Written as DNA, the CDR3 is TGTGCCAGCTCACTGCCTATACAGCTAGCTACTTACAATGAGCAGTTCTTC. The chain joins TRBV18 to TRBJ2-1, with D tentatively TRBD2 (5 bases). The CDR3 covers 17 residues. The V end was cut by 4 bases, the J end by 4 bases, with 20 bases between. CDR1 and CDR2 from the germline V gene are KGHSH and LQKENI.

V is TRBV7-2 and J is TRBJ2-3; D ambiguous. The V gene's germline CDR1 is SGHTA and CDR2 FQGNSA. This CDR3 is 15 amino acids long. V shed 1 base and J shed 3 bases, with 11 bases lying between them. The CDR3 sequence: CASSLGRPETDTQYF. As DNA, the CDR3 is TGTGCCAGCAGCTTAGGTCGTCCGGAAACAGATACGCAGTATTTT. The full variable domain, rest sourced from reference TRBV7-2 and TRBJ2-3, is GAGVSQSPSNKVTEKGKDVELRCDPISGHTALYWYRQSLGQGLEFLIYFQGNSAPDKSGLPSDRFSAERTGGSVSTLTIQRTQQEDSAVYLCASSLGRPETDTQYFGPGTRLTVL.

V usage is TRBV28 and J usage is TRBJ1-2, with D possibly being TRBD1 (5 bases). CDR3 length: 12 residues. V shed 6 bases and J shed 4 bases, with 9 bases lying between them. Germline assignment: CDR1 MDHEN and CDR2 SYDVKM. CDR3 sequence reads: CASRSGPYGYTF. CDR3 in DNA: TGTGCCAGCAGGTCGGGGCCCTATGGCTACACCTTC.

The chain is built from TRBV5-4 and TRBJ1-3, with D tentatively TRBD1 (5 bases). The length of the CDR3 is 15 residues. In germline, CDR1 is SGHNT, CDR2 YYREEE (reference sequence). Trimming took 3 bases from V and 2 from J, leaving 12 bases between them. The CDR3 DNA reads TGTGCCAGCAGCTCGCGGCAAGGGGCTGGAAACACCATATATTTT. Translation: CASSSRQGAGNTIYF.

The V call is TRBV11-2, the J call TRBJ1-1; unclear D gene. This CDR3 region has 16 residues. Trimming removed 2 bases from V and 1 base from J, with 14 bases in between. Germline V gene sequence: CDR1 SGHAT, CDR2 FQNNGV. The chain's CDR3 is CASSLLRTGKNTEAFF. The CDR3 bases are TGTGCCAGCAGCTTACTACGGACGGGGAAGAACACTGAAGCTTTCTTT. The variable domain in full, with the rest retrieved from reference TRBV11-2 and TRBJ1-1, is EAGVAQSPRYKIIEKRQSVAFWCNPISGHATLYWYQQILGQGPKLLIQFQNNGVVDDSQLPKDRFSAERLKGVDSTLKIQPAKLEDSAVYLCASSLLRTGKNTEAFFGQGTRLTVV.

The rearrangement uses TRBV11-2 and TRBJ2-1, with TRBD2 identical over 9 bases. With V trimmed by 5 bases and J by 10 bases, 12 bases remained unmatched. In germline, CDR1 is SGHAT, CDR2 FQNNGV. The CDR3 loop spans 15 amino acids. DNA of the CDR3: TGTGCCAGCAGCGGTAGCGGGAGAGCGACCTGGGAGCAGTTCTTC. Translation: CASSGSGRATWEQFF.

The rearrangement joins TRBV5-6 to TRBJ2-1, with D possibly TRBD2 on 6 matching bases. The CDR3 sequence is 15 residues long. Trimming stripped 4 bases from V and 8 bases from J, with 19 bases between. Germline CDR1 SGHDT, CDR2 YYEEEE. CDR3 protein: CASSNPDRGLDEQFF. CDR3 DNA sequence: TGTGCCAGCAGCAATCCGGATCGGGGACTGGATGAGCAGTTCTTC.

The chain joins TRBV6-1 to TRBJ1-3; TRBD1 might be the D (6 bases). The germline V gene encodes CDR1 MNHNS and CDR2 SASEGT. The CDR3 is made up of 17 amino acids. V lost 2 bases to trimming and J lost 4 bases, with 18 bases between them. CDR3 DNA: TGTGCCAGCAGTGAAAGGGGATTGGGGGCCGCGGGAAACACCATATATTTT. It is translated as CASSERGLGAAGNTIYF.

The chain links TRBV9 to TRBJ2-3; 10 bases are shared with TRBD2. Germline assignment: CDR1 SGDLS and CDR2 YYNGEE. CDR3 length: 21 amino acids. V shed 0 bases and J 7 bases; nucleotides not matched to a gene: 23. CDR3 in amino acids: CASSVDWRESSGLAAQHTQYF. CDR3 DNA sequence: TGTGCCAGCAGCGTAGATTGGAGGGAGTCGAGTGGACTAGCGGCACAACATACGCAGTATTTT.

CDR3 nucleotide sequence: TGTGCCTGGAGCAGGATGGGGCATCTTACTGAAGCTTTCTTT. Translated: CAWSRMGHLTEAFF. The chain combines TRBV30 with TRBJ1-1; TRBD1 might be the D (5 bases). The ends were cut back, 3 bases at V and 5 bases at J, with 16 bases in the middle. Per germline, CDR1 GTSNPN and CDR2 SVGIG (reference sequence). This CDR3 region has 14 residues.

The rearrangement uses TRBV6-6 and TRBJ2-1, with D perhaps TRBD2 (5 bases). The CDR3 loop spans 15 amino acids. In germline, CDR1 is MNHNY, CDR2 SVGAGI (reference sequence). V was trimmed by 2 bases and J by 2 bases, leaving 10 bases between them. CDR3 nucleotides: TGTGCCAGCAGTTACGCGGAGGCCCCCTACAATGAGCAGTTCTTC. Protein sequence: CASSYAEAPYNEQFF.

This clone was observed a few times. The V gene is TRBV27, the J gene TRBJ2-4, with D unresolved. V lost 6 bases to trimming and J lost 1 base, with 10 bases between them. Germline CDR1 is MNHEY and CDR2 is SMNVEV (reference sequence). This CDR3 contains 14 residues. CDR3 DNA sequence: TGTGCCAGCAGGGACCCGGCGGCCAAAAACATTCAGTACTTC. It yields the protein CASRDPAAKNIQYF.

This clone was counted ten times or more. The V gene is TRBV28, the J gene TRBJ1-1; no clear D. The V and J ends lost 6 bases and 1 base respectively, with 12 bases between them. The germline gives CDR1 MDHEN, CDR2 SYDVKM. The CDR3 loop spans 14 amino acids. The CDR3 coding sequence is TGTGCCAGCAGGCCTACGGGGAGGAACACTGAAGCTTTCTTT. This translates into CASRPTGRNTEAFF.

The rearrangement joins TRBV5-6 to TRBJ2-1; 7 bases agree with TRBD2. The length of the CDR3 is 16 residues. CDR1 and CDR2 (germline): SGHDT, YYEEEE. V dropped 4 bases and J dropped 6; count of bases not matched to a gene: 13. CDR3 protein: CASSPPRLALSNEQFF. The CDR3 DNA sequence: TGTGCCAGCAGCCCCCCGAGACTAGCTCTCTCCAATGAGCAGTTCTTC.

The V and J genes are TRBV11-3 and TRBJ2-5; no definite D call. Germline loops: CDR1 SGHNT, CDR2 YENEEA. The CDR3 length is 11 residues. Trimming stripped 3 bases from V and 4 bases from J, with 3 bases between. CDR3 DNA: TGTGCCAGCAGCTTGGGAGAGACCCAGTACTTC. Its translation is CASSLGETQYF.

This chain joins TRBV7-2 and TRBJ1-1; the D gene is possibly TRBD1 (5 bases). The CDR3 has 14 residues. Germline CDR1 is SGHTA and CDR2 is FQGNSA. V was pared by 6 bases and J by 1 base, with 12 bases between. The CDR3: CASRYIGGNTEAFF. The DNA for the CDR3 is TGTGCCAGCAGATACATCGGGGGGAACACTGAAGCTTTCTTT.